Listed below are T cell receptor beta chains from one sample, sequenced in a study of identical twins. TCRdb itself ran the 5' RACE reads through MiXCR, one entry per CDR3 protein. Of 650,000 to 800,000 distinct CDR3 sequences in the sample, under 9% were seen once. This same sample was also part of a study on yellow fever vaccine responses in identical twins.

What was sequenced was PBMCs. The receptor source for this set is a woman aged 18-29 years in good health. Both conserved end residues are part of each CDR3. Each record gives: J gene, V gene, clone size, D gene, CDR3 protein, CDR3 DNA. A D gene is named only where the DNA matches it firmly. A clone size is listed for some rows: how often the clone was seen (once, few, many), or a class if it is expanded.

>TRBJ2-7|TRBV20-1|.|TRBD2
CSAPKSGGASYEQYF
TGCAGTGCTCCAAAAAGCGGGGGGGCCTCCTACGAGCAGTACTTC
>TRBJ2-7|TRBV29-1|few|TRBD1
CSVSGTGVYEQYF
TGCAGCGTATCCGGGACAGGCGTTTACGAGCAGTACTTC
>TRBJ2-3|TRBV7-3|.|TRBD2
CASSAGGSGNTQYF
TGTGCCAGCAGCGCCGGGGGGTCGGGAAATACGCAGTATTTT
>TRBJ2-1|TRBV5-1|.|TRBD1
CASSLAGTGYNNEQFF
TGCGCCAGCAGCTTGGCCGGGACAGGGTATAACAATGAGCAGTTCTTC
>TRBJ2-5|TRBV12-3/TRBV12-4|.|TRBD2
CASTLRAGGKETQYF
TGTGCCAGCACTCTAAGGGCGGGGGGGAAAGAGACCCAGTACTTC
>TRBJ2-5|TRBV7-2|.|.
CASSLFSGGTETQYF
TGTGCCAGCAGCTTATTCTCAGGGGGGACAGAGACCCAGTACTTC
>TRBJ2-3|TRBV2|many|.
CASRGKNTQYF
TGTGCCAGCAGGGGTAAAAATACGCAGTATTTT
>TRBJ1-2|TRBV27|many|TRBD1
CASSLWTGDGYTF
TGTGCCAGCAGTCTATGGACAGGGGATGGCTACACCTTC
>TRBJ1-1|TRBV24-1|few|.
CATGEGQNTEAFF
TGTGCCACCGGGGAGGGACAGAACACTGAAGCTTTCTTT
>TRBJ2-7|TRBV6-2/TRBV6-3|.|.
CASSYSSDPYEQYF
TGTGCCAGCAGTTACTCTAGCGATCCCTACGAGCAGTACTTC
>TRBJ2-1|TRBV18|many|.
CASSPLGVNEQFF
TGTGCCAGCTCACCACTAGGGGTCAATGAGCAGTTCTTC
>TRBJ2-3|TRBV6-1|many|.
CASLRNGNTDTQYF
TGTGCCAGCTTGAGGAACGGGAACACAGATACGCAGTATTTT
>TRBJ2-1|TRBV19|few|.
CASSITGYEQFF
TGTGCCAGTAGTATTACCGGGTATGAGCAGTTCTTC
>TRBJ2-3|TRBV20-1|.|.
CCFSGLGTRPPHTDTQYF
TGCTGTTTTTCGGGGTTGGGTACTAGACCCCCACATACGGATACGCAGTATTTT
>TRBJ2-5|TRBV20-1|.|TRBD2
CSAPPAGGETQYF
TGCAGTGCTCCCCCCGCCGGGGGGGAGACCCAGTACTTC
>TRBJ2-3|TRBV28|few|TRBD1
CASSLRTGSDTQYF
TGTGCCAGCAGTTTACGGACAGGGTCGGATACGCAGTATTTT
>TRBJ2-5|TRBV15|many|TRBD2
CATSREAGGGTQYF
TGTGCCACCAGCAGAGAAGCGGGGGGCGGGACCCAGTACTTC
>TRBJ2-3|TRBV4-3|many|.
CASSQDRLAVIDTQYF
TGCGCCAGCAGCCAAGATCGGTTAGCGGTCATAGATACGCAGTATTTT
>TRBJ2-1|TRBV24-1|many|.
CATSDFGHEQFF
TGTGCCACCAGTGATTTTGGTCATGAGCAGTTCTTC
>TRBJ1-6|TRBV6-5|.|TRBD1
CASSYSSGGQTLHF
TGTGCCAGCAGTTACTCCTCAGGGGGCCAGACCCTCCACTTT
>TRBJ2-3|TRBV6-1|.|.
CASSHPRGPGGEQYF
TGTGCCAGCAGCCACCCTAGGGGTCCGGGGGGCGAGCAGTATTTT
>TRBJ2-7|TRBV6-5|.|.
CASSYSILAVHGEQYF
TGTGCCAGCAGTTACTCGATCTTAGCGGTCCACGGTGAGCAGTACTTC
>TRBJ2-5|TRBV7-7|few|.
CASSSQGTQETQYF
TGTGCTAGCAGCTCTCAGGGGACCCAAGAGACCCAGTACTTC
>TRBJ2-5|TRBV10-3|many|.
CAISVNIQETQYF
TGTGCCATCAGTGTGAACATCCAAGAGACCCAGTACTTC
>TRBJ2-7|TRBV9|.|TRBD2
CASSVASGASYEQYF
TGTGCCAGCAGCGTAGCTAGCGGGGCCTCCTACGAGCAGTACTTC
>TRBJ2-5|TRBV7-8|few|.
CASSFNSGTGETQYF
TGTGCCAGCAGCTTCAACAGTGGAACGGGAGAGACCCAGTACTTC
>TRBJ1-6|TRBV6-2/TRBV6-3|few|.
CASSYSDGNSPLHF
TGTGCCAGCAGTTACTCGGACGGTAATTCACCCCTCCACTTT
>TRBJ1-1|TRBV20-1|.|TRBD1
CSGVGTGGRAFF
TGCAGCGGGGTTGGGACAGGGGGCAGAGCTTTCTTT
>TRBJ2-5|TRBV5-1|few|TRBD1
CASSNQGQGRETQYF
TGCGCCAGCAGTAATCAAGGACAGGGGAGAGAGACCCAGTACTTC
>TRBJ2-7|TRBV3-1|many|TRBD2
CASSPIESGMIYEQYF
TGTGCCAGCAGCCCCATAGAAAGCGGGATGATCTACGAGCAGTACTTC
>TRBJ2-4|TRBV15|many|.
CATSRDTLAKNIQYF
TGTGCCACCAGCAGAGATACTCTAGCCAAAAACATTCAGTACTTC
>TRBJ2-3|TRBV12-3/TRBV12-4|many|TRBD2
CASSLSSGPTDTQYF
TGTGCCAGCAGTTTGTCTAGCGGACCCACAGATACGCAGTATTTT
>TRBJ2-7|TRBV5-6|.|.
CASSLANTGIPYEQYF
TGTGCCAGCAGCTTGGCCAACACAGGAATACCCTACGAGCAGTACTTC
>TRBJ2-3|TRBV30|.|.
CAWSGGRGTDTQYF
TGTGCCTGGAGTGGGGGCCGGGGAACAGATACGCAGTATTTT
>TRBJ2-1|TRBV20-1|many|.
CSARPTSYNEQFF
TGCAGTGCCCGCCCCACTTCCTACAATGAGCAGTTCTTC
>TRBJ1-2|TRBV14|.|.
CASSQEKTANYGYTF
TGTGCCAGCAGCCAAGAAAAGACAGCTAACTATGGCTACACCTTC